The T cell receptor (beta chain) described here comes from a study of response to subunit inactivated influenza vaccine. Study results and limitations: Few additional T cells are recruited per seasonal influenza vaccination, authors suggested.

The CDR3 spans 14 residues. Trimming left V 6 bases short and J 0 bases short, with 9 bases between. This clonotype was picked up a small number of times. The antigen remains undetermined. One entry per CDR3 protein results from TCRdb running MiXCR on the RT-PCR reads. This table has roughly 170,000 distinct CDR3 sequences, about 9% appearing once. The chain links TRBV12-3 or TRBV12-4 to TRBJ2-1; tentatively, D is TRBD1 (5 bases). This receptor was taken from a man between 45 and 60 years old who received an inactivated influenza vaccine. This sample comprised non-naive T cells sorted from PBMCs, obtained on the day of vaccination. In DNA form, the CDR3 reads TGTGCCAGCAGGAAAGGGGTCTCCTACAATGAGCAGTTCTTC. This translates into CASRKGVSYNEQFF.